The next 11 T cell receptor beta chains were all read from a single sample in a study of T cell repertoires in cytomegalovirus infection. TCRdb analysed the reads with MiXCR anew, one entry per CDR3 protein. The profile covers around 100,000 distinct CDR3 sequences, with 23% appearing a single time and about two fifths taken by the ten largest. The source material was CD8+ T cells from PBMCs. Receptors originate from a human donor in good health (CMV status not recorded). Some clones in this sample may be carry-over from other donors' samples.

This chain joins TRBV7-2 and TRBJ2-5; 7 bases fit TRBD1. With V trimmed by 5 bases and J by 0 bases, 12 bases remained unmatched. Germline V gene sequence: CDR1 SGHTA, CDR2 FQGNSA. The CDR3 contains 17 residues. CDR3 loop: CASSQRGPDKYQETQYF. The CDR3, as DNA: TGTGCCAGCAGCCAAAGGGGGCCGGACAAGTACCAAGAGACCCAGTACTTC.

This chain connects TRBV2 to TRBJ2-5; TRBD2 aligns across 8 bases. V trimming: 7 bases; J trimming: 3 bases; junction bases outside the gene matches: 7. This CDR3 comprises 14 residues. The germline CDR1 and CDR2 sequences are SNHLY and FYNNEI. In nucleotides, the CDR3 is TGTGCCAGCACTCGGGGGGGCATCGAAGAGACCCAGTACTTC. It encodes CASTRGGIEETQYF. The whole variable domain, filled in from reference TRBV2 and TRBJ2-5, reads EPEVTQTPSHQVTQMGQEVILRCVPISNHLYFYWYRQILGQKVEFLVSFYNNEISEKSEIFDDQFSVERPDGSNFTLKIRSTKLEDSAMYFCASTRGGIEETQYFGPGTRLLVL.

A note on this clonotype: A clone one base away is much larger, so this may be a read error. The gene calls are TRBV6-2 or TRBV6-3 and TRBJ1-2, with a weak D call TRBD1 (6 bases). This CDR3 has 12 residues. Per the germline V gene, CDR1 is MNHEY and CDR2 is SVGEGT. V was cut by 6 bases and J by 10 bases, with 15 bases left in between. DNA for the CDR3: TGTGCCAGCAGCACGGGACAAATGGCCTACACCTTC. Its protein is CASSTGQMAYTF.

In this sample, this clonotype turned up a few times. The CDR3 sequence: CASSLQTGSYNEQFF. CDR3 sequence (DNA): TGTGCCAGCAGCTTACAAACGGGATCCTACAATGAGCAGTTCTTC. This chain links TRBV13 with TRBJ2-1; weak D call: TRBD2 (5 bases). The CDR3 has 15 residues. Looked up from germline, CDR1 is PRHDT and CDR2 is FYEKMQ (reference sequence). Trimming cost V 2 bases and J 1 base, with 9 bases left between them.

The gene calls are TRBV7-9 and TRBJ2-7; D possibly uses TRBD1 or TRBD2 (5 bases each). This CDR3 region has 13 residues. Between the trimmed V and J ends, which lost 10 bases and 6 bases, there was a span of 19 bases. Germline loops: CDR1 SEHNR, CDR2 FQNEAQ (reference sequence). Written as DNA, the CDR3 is TGTGCCACAACCGGGACCCCCCACCTCGAGCAGTACTTC. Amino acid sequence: CATTGTPHLEQYF.

As DNA, the CDR3 is TGCGCCAGCAGTGAATTGGCAGGGAATCAGCCCCAGCATTTT. Translation: CASSELAGNQPQHF. The chain joins TRBV10-2 to TRBJ1-5; a possible D gene is TRBD1 (5 bases). V was cut by 3 bases and J by 4 bases, with 10 bases left in between. Germline V gene data show CDR1 as WSHSY and CDR2 as SAAADI. The CDR3 spans 14 residues.

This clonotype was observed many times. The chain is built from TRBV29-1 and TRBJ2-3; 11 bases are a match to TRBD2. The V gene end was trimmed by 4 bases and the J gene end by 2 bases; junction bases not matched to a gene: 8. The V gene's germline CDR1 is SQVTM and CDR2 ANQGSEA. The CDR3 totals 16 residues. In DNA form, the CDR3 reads TGCAGCGTTGCAGGGCTAGCGGGAGGACACACAGATACGCAGTATTTT. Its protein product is CSVAGLAGGHTDTQYF.

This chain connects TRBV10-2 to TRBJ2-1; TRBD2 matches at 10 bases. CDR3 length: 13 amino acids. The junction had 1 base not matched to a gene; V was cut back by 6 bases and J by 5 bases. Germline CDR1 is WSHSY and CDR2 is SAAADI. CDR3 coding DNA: TGCGCCAGCAGCGGGACTAGCGACAATGAGCAGTTCTTC. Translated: CASSGTSDNEQFF.

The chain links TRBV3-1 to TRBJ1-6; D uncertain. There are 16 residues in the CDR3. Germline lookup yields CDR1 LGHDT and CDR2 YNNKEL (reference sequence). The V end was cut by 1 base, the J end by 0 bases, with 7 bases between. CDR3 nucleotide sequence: TGTGCCAGCAGCCAAGTTTGGAGCTCCTATAATTCACCCCTCCACTTT. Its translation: CASSQVWSSYNSPLHF.

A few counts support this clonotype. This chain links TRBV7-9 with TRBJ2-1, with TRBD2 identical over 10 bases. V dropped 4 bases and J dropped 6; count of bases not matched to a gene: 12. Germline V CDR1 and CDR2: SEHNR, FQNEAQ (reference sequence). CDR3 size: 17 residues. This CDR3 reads CASSSESASGGRNEQFF. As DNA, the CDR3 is TGTGCCAGCAGCTCGGAGTCGGCTAGCGGGGGCCGCAATGAGCAGTTCTTC.

Here the CDR3 DNA reads TGTGCCAGCAGTTCCCCCCGGGACAGGGTTATCGAGCAGTACTTC. Protein sequence: CASSSPRDRVIEQYF. This chain links TRBV27 with TRBJ2-7; 9 nucleotides agree with TRBD1. CDR1 MNHEY and CDR2 SMNVEV come from the germline V gene (reference sequence). V dropped 4 bases and J dropped 6; count of bases not matched to a gene: 10. CDR3 size: 15 residues.